The sequence of this T cell receptor (beta chain) was determined in a study of low-dose radiotherapy and immunotherapy resistance in tumors. CDR1 SGHNT and CDR2 YYREEE come from the germline V gene (reference sequence). The CDR3 sequence is 13 residues long. Trimming stripped 5 bases from V and 0 bases from J, with 6 bases between. Primers used for first-strand cDNA, a TRAV- and TRBV-specific set, covered both alpha and beta chains. A constant-region primer paired with the V-primer adapter amplified TCRs over around 18 PCR cycles. TCRdb recomputed calls from the reads with MiXCR, one row per CDR3 protein. The table includes some 13,000 distinct CDR3 sequences, around 75% detected once.

This chain joins TRBV5-4 and TRBJ2-1; D not resolved. The receptor was derived from a human donor with advanced metastatic prostate, ovarian, gallbladder or colorectal cancer (not recorded which). This table probably holds off-target reads from a library built for another chain. CDR3 sequence reads: CASRAISYNEQFF. The CDR3 nucleotides are TGTGCCAGCAGGGCTATCTCCTACAATGAGCAGTTCTTC.